Below, 17 T cell receptor beta chains from the same sample are listed, as sequenced in a study of T cell responses to AZD1222 COVID-19 vaccine. Measured with immunoSEQ multiplex PCR; TCRdb has only the in-frame clones, and not every one. The sample consists of tens of thousands of clones, around 80% of them appearing once. The material was peripheral blood, obtained on day 0 of AZD1222 vaccination. Source of these receptors: an adult in good health.

The J gene is TRBJ1-4, the V gene TRBV7-9; no clear D gene. The V and J ends lost 5 bases and 8 bases respectively, with 6 bases between them. The germline gives CDR1 SEHNR, CDR2 FQNEAQ (reference sequence). CDR3 length: 11 residues. The CDR3 loop is CASSITEKLFF. CDR3 sequence (DNA): TGTGCCAGCAGCATAACCGAAAAACTGTTTTTT.

The chain employs TRBV19 and TRBJ1-1; 8 bases line up with TRBD1. The trim removed 3 bases at V and 1 base at J, leaving 4 bases unmatched. The CDR3 loop spans 15 amino acids. Germline V gene sequence: CDR1 LNHDA, CDR2 SQIVND (reference sequence). The CDR3 loop is CASSIGDRRNTEAFF. For the CDR3, the DNA is TGTGCCAGTAGTATTGGGGACAGGAGGAACACTGAAGCTTTCTTT.

The chain joins TRBV2 to TRBJ1-2; D unclear. The V end lost 7 bases, the J end lost 6 bases, and 18 bases lay between the germline ends. This CDR3 spans 14 amino acids. The V gene's germline CDR1 is SNHLY and CDR2 FYNNEI. In nucleotides, the CDR3 is TGTGCCAGCACCTTGGACGTGGCCTCAAATGGCTACACCTTC. This encodes CASTLDVASNGYTF.

This sequence joins TRBV11-2 and TRBJ1-1, with a weak D call TRBD1 (6 bases). Germline values: CDR1 SGHAT, CDR2 FQNNGV. The CDR3 loop spans 14 amino acids. V lost 5 bases and J 11 bases, leaving 21 bases between the germline ends. The CDR3 sequence: CASSTVSQGSVAFF. The CDR3 nucleotides are TGTGCCAGCAGCACAGTTTCACAGGGCTCTGTTGCTTTCTTT.

The chain joins TRBV25-1 to TRBJ1-6, with D possibly TRBD1 on 5 matching bases. Germline CDR1 reads MGHDK; CDR2 reads SYGVNS. Trimming shortened V by 1 base and J by 7 bases, and 11 bases separated the two germline ends. The CDR3 spans 15 residues. The CDR3 spells CASSELTRGNSPLHF. The DNA for the CDR3 is TGTGCCAGCAGTGAATTAACACGGGGGAATTCACCCCTCCACTTT.

The chain is built from TRBV11-2 and TRBJ2-1; 10 bases map to TRBD2. This CDR3 spans 17 amino acids. Germline V gene lookup returns CDR1 SGHAT and CDR2 FQNNGV. V lost 5 bases, J lost 8 bases, and 15 bases stayed unmatched. The CDR3 DNA sequence: TGTGCCAGCAGCCCCTTCCTTGGACTAGCGGTGAGCGATGAGCAGTTCTTC. As protein: CASSPFLGLAVSDEQFF.

The chain uses TRBV10-1 and TRBJ2-3, with 7 bases matching TRBD2. V trimming: 6 bases; J trimming: 7 bases; junction bases outside the gene matches: 10. Germline values: CDR1 WNHNN, CDR2 SYGVQD (reference sequence). CDR3 length: 14 residues. CDR3 amino acids: CASRRAGALNTQYF. The CDR3 nucleotides read TGCGCCAGCAGAAGGGCGGGAGCCCTAAATACGCAGTATTTT.

The gene calls are TRBV28 and TRBJ1-2; D gene uncertain. The CDR3 loop spans 14 amino acids. CDR1 MDHEN and CDR2 SYDVKM come from the germline V gene. V was clipped by 1 base and J by 2 bases, with 8 bases between them. The chain's CDR3 is CASSLSGVNYGYTF. The DNA of the CDR3 is TGTGCCAGCAGTTTATCGGGAGTGAACTATGGCTACACCTTC.

In this sample, this clone turned up a few times. The chain recombines TRBV9 with TRBJ2-3, with a tentative D call TRBD2 (6 bases). The ends were cut back, 2 bases at V and 4 bases at J, with 14 bases in the middle. From germline, CDR1 is SGDLS and CDR2 YYNGEE. The CDR3 contains 15 residues. CDR3 sequence reads: CASSVMGLAPDTQYF. The CDR3, as DNA: TGTGCCAGCAGCGTGATGGGACTCGCCCCAGATACGCAGTATTTT.

This chain uses TRBV5-1 with TRBJ2-7; 9 bases agree with TRBD2. This CDR3 has 14 amino acids. The J segment lost 7 bases and the V segment lost 2 bases, leaving 7 bases of the junction unmatched. From germline, CDR1 is SGHRS and CDR2 YFSETQ. The CDR3 sequence: CASSLLAGDSEQYF. In DNA form, the CDR3 reads TGCGCCAGCAGCTTATTAGCGGGAGACTCGGAGCAGTACTTC.

V is TRBV5-1 and J is TRBJ1-4; possible D gene TRBD1, 5 bases. This CDR3 is 14 amino acids long. Trimming took off 4 bases at V and 4 bases at J, with 11 bases between the two ends. Germline assignment: CDR1 SGHRS and CDR2 YFSETQ. CDR3 bases: TGCGCCAGCAGCCGGGACTCATTTAATGAAAAACTGTTTTTT. Its translation is CASSRDSFNEKLFF.

The chain has TRBV27 and TRBJ1-1; no reliable D call. V shed 1 base and J shed 1 base, with 16 bases lying between them. Germline V lookup: CDR1 MNHEY, CDR2 SMNVEV (reference sequence). The length of the CDR3 is 17 residues. The CDR3 sequence: CASSLFYGEGWNTEAFF. DNA of the CDR3: TGTGCCAGCAGTTTATTTTATGGGGAGGGATGGAACACTGAAGCTTTCTTT.

The V and J genes are TRBV11-3 and TRBJ2-1; 7 nucleotides align to TRBD1. Trimming cost V 3 bases and J 6 bases; bases outside gene matches: 8. Looked up from germline, CDR1 is SGHNT and CDR2 is YENEEA. CDR3 length equals 15 residues. The CDR3 spells CASSLGEEGANEQFF. The CDR3 DNA reads TGTGCCAGCAGCTTGGGAGAAGAGGGGGCCAATGAGCAGTTCTTC.

This chain uses TRBV5-5 with TRBJ2-5; D may be TRBD2 (6 bases). This CDR3 contains 18 residues. The V and J ends lost 2 bases and 1 base respectively, with 21 bases between them. Per the germline V gene, CDR1 is SGHKS and CDR2 is YYEKEE (reference sequence). Here the CDR3 DNA reads TGTGCCAGCAGCTTTAATCTAGTGGGGGGTCTAATCCAAGAGACCCAGTACTTC. Protein sequence: CASSFNLVGGLIQETQYF.

V is TRBV27 and J is TRBJ2-2, with 7 nucleotides matching TRBD1. CDR1 is MNHEY, CDR2 SMNVEV, per germline (reference sequence). This CDR3 region has 14 residues. V dropped 6 bases and J dropped 6; count of bases not matched to a gene: 7. The CDR3, as DNA: TGTGCCAGCAGCTACAGGGGATGGGCCGGGGAGCTGTTTTTT. Its protein product is CASSYRGWAGELFF.

The chain uses TRBV7-2 and TRBJ1-5; 7 bases map to TRBD1. The germline gives CDR1 SGHTA, CDR2 FQGNSA. This CDR3 comprises 15 residues. The J segment lost 1 base and the V segment lost 4 bases, leaving 4 bases of the junction unmatched. The CDR3 DNA reads TGTGCCAGCAGCTACAGGGGAGGCAGCAATCAGCCCCAGCATTTT. Protein product: CASSYRGGSNQPQHF.

V gene TRBV7-9 combines with J gene TRBJ2-4, with D perhaps TRBD1 (5 bases). Trimming left V 3 bases short and J 6 bases short, with 15 bases between. This CDR3 has 15 amino acids. The germline CDR1 and CDR2 sequences are SEHNR and FQNEAQ (reference sequence). This CDR3 is CASSLDGARINIQYF. In DNA form, the CDR3 reads TGTGCCAGCAGCTTGGATGGGGCTAGGATAAACATTCAGTACTTC.